This T cell receptor beta chain comes out of a study of radiation and T cells in renal cell carcinoma. Study outcomes and limitations: Compared with controls, irradiated tumors had more, larger dominant CDR3 motifs.

Worth noting for this clone: No antigen is known for it.

The length of the CDR3 is 15 residues. CDR1 and CDR2 from the germline V gene are LNHDA and SQIVND (reference sequence). V was pared by 9 bases and J by 3 bases, with 10 bases of the junction left unmatched. Treatment here: treatment-naive control, cytoreductive nephrectomy. Method: immunoSEQ multiplex PCR; TCRdb's copy keeps in-frame clones and lacks some. The table has fewer than 10,000 clones, less than 65% seen once. The chain joins TRBV19 to TRBJ2-1, with 8 bases aligning to TRBD1. This material consisted of tumor tissue, taken from a patient whose treatment was nephrectomy without radiotherapy. This TCR was recovered from a woman in her seventies with renal cell carcinoma. For the CDR3, the DNA is TGTGCCAGCCTGGCTGGACAGGGACTCTACAATGAGCAGTTCTTC. Translated, it gives CASLAGQGLYNEQFF. Looking up the rest from reference TRBV19 and TRBJ2-1 gives the full variable domain: DGGITQSPKYLFRKEGQNVTLSCEQNLNHDAMYWYRQDPGQGLRLIYYSQIVNDFQKGDIAEGYSVSREKKESFPLTVTSAQKNPTAFYLCASLAGQGLYNEQFFGPGTRLTVL.